This entry features one T cell receptor (beta chain) sequence. What antigen it recognizes has not been identified. No base-level quality is on record; no much larger clone is a single base apart. TCRbeta CDR3 regions were amplified from genomic DNA using the immunoSEQ Assay, a bias-controlled multiplex PCR. As for how the authors treated the data: Nucleated cell counts per sample were estimated from amplification of reference gene primers within the assay. To quantify the absolute abundance of each unique TCRbeta CDR3 rearrangement, sequence reads were collapsed and filtered. For each sample, productive Simpson clonality was calculated as the square root of Simpson's diversity index over productive rearrangements. This immuneACCESS table, as held by TCRdb, lists in-frame sequences with V and J called but not all clones. Of the missing ones, under half trace to an unresolved V gene in checked studies; the others have no known cause. Clone size and the V and J calls come from that table; the DNA yielded D and trimming. The sample records around 190,000 clones, about 80% of which are singletons. The ten largest clones represent just over 8.5% of the sample.

Sequences SEHNR (CDR1) and FQNEAQ (CDR2) are obtained from the germline V gene (reference sequence). Including cysteine and phenylalanine, the CDR3 has 16 amino acids. The kept DNA is CDR3 alone, 48 bases in frame from the first base. Clipping removes 3 bases from V and 4 bases from J, with 10 as the unmatched junction base count. This record comes from a study of blood T cell repertoires in COVID-19 (dated by TCRdb to the early 2020s). Regarding the complete study: Collaborator samples came from the United States, Italy and Spain and covered acute and convalescent phases of COVID-19. Where HLA class I and class II types were available, the types were taken from metadata supplied by the sample provider, not from assay-based typing. The repertoires were released in a freely available public database intended as a resource for research on the immune response to SARS-CoV-2. The prospective study material was composed of cDNA or gDNA derived from T cells, B-cell-depleted T cells, or PBMCs. Nearly every sample came with metadata listing a de-identified subject ID, COVID-19 status, age in years and sex. Samples were obtained from the ongoing ImmuneRACE study (first 160 participants) and from roughly 1,300 subjects provided by 6 global collaborators. The dataset comprised deeply sampled blood TCRbeta repertoires from subjects exposed to, actively infected with, or recovered from COVID-19.

The paper as a whole reports these results and caveats: How much clinical and demographic metadata was included differed by source and by participant, and the metadata was provided uncurated.

The collaborating institutions used their own protocols to collect whole blood in K2EDTA tubes. For TCRbeta analysis, collaborators shipped samples in one of three forms: frozen whole blood, isolated PBMCs, or DNA extracted from either of those sample types. The sample comprised peripheral blood. The rearranged chain carries TRBV7-9 and TRBJ1-1; 8 junctional bases match TRBD1. The clonotype was recovered from a woman aged 50 to 60 with active or convalescent COVID-19. The CDR3 in this case is CASSFVRGLKGTEAFF. The nucleotide sequence is given as TGTGCCAGCAGCTTTGTCAGGGGGCTCAAAGGCACTGAAGCTTTCTTT. Supplemented by the reference TRBV7-9 and TRBJ1-1 proteins around the CDR3, the complete variable domain is DTGVSQNPRHKITKRGQNVTFRCDPISEHNRLYWYRQTLGQGPEFLTYFQNEAQLEKSRLLSDRFSAERPKGSFSTLEIQRTEQGDSAMYLCASSFVRGLKGTEAFFGQGTRLTVV.